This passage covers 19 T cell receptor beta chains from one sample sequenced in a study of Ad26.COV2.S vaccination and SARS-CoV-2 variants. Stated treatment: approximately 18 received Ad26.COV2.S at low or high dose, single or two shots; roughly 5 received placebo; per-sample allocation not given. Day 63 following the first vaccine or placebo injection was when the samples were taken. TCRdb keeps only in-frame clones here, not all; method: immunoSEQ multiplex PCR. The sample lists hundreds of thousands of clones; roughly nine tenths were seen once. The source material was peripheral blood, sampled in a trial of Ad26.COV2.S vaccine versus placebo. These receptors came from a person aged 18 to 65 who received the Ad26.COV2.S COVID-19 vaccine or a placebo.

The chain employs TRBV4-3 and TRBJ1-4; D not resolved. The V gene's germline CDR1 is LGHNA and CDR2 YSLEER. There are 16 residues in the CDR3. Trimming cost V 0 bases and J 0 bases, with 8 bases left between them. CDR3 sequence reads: CASSQEFGSTNEKLFF. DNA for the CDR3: TGCGCCAGCAGCCAAGAATTCGGATCAACTAATGAAAAACTGTTTTTT.

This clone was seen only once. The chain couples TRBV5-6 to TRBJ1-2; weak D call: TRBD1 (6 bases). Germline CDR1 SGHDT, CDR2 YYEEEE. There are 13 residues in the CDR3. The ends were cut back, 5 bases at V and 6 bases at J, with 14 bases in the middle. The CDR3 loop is CASRGRGFDGYTF. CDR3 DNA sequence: TGTGCCAGCAGGGGGAGGGGGTTCGATGGCTACACCTTC.

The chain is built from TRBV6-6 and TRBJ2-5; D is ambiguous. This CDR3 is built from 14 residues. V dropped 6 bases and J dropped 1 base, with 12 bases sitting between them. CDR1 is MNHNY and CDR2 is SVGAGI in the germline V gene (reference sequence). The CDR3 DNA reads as TGTGCCAGCAGCCCCGTAGGGATCCAAGAGACCCAGTACTTC. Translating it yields CASSPVGIQETQYF.

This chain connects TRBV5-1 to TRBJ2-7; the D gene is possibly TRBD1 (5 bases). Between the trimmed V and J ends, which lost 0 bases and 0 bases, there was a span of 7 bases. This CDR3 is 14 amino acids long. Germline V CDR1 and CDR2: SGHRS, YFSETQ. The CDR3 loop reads CASSLADSSYEQYF. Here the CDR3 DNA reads TGCGCCAGCAGCTTGGCCGACAGCTCCTACGAGCAGTACTTC.

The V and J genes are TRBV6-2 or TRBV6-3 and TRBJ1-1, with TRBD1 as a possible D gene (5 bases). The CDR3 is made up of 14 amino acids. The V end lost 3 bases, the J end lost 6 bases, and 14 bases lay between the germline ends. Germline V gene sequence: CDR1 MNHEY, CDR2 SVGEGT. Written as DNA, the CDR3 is TGTGCCAGCAGTTATTTAGGGGAGGGCTCTGAAGCTTTCTTT. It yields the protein CASSYLGEGSEAFF.

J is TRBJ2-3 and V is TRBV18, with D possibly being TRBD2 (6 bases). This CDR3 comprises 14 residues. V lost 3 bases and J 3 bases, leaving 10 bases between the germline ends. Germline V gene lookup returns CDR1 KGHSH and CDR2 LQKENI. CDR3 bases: TGTGCCAGCTCACCCGGGGCGGGAACAGATACGCAGTATTTT. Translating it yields CASSPGAGTDTQYF.

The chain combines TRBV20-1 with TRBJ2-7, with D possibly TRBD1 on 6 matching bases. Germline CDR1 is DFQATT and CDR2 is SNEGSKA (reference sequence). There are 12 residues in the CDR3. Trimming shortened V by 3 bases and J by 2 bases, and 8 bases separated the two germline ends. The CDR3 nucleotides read TGCAGTGCTAGTGACAGGCCCTACGAGCAGTACTTC. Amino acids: CSASDRPYEQYF.

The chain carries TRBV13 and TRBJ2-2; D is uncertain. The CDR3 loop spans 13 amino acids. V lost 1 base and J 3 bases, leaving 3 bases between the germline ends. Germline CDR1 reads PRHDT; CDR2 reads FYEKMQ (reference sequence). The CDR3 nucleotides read TGTGCCAGCAGCTTAGACGACACCGGGGAGCTGTTTTTT. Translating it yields CASSLDDTGELFF.

The CDR3 sequence is CASSEQESSYEQYF. The DNA of the CDR3 is TGTGCCAGCAGTGAACAGGAAAGCTCCTACGAGCAGTACTTC. The V call is TRBV25-1, the J call TRBJ2-7; no clear D gene. The CDR3 has 14 amino acids. Trimming took 2 bases from V and 0 from J, leaving 8 bases between them. CDR1 and CDR2 from the germline V gene are MGHDK and SYGVNS.

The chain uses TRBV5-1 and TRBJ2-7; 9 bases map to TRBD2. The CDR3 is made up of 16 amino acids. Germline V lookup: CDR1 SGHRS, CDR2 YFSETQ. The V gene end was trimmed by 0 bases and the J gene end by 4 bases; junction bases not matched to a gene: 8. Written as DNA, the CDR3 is TGCGCCAGCAGCTTGGAGTTTAGCGGGAGTCTATACGAGCAGTACTTC. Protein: CASSLEFSGSLYEQYF.

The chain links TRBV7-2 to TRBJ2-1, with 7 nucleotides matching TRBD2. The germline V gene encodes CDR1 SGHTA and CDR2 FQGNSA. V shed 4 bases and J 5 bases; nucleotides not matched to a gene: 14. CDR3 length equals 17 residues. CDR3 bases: TGTGCCAGCAGCTCGGGGCGTGGACTAGGAGGAAACAATGAGCAGTTCTTC. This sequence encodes CASSSGRGLGGNNEQFF.

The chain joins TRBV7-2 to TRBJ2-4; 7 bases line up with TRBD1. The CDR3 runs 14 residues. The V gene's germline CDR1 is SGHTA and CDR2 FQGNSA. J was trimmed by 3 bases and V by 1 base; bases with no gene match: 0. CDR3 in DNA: TGTGCCAGCAGCTTAGGGGACAGCAAAAACATTCAGTACTTC. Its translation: CASSLGDSKNIQYF.

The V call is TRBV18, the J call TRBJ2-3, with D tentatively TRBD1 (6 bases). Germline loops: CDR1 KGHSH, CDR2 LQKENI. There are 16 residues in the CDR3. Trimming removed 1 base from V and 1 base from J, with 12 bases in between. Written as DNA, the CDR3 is TGTGCCAGCTCACCACGTACAGGGTATGGCACAGATACGCAGTATTTT. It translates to CASSPRTGYGTDTQYF.

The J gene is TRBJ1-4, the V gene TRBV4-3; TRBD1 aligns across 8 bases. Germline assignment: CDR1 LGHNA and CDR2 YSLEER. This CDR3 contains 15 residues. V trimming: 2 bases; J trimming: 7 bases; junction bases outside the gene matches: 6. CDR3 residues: CASSQIRGQAEKLFF. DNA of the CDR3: TGCGCCAGCAGCCAAATCAGGGGGCAGGCTGAAAAACTGTTTTTT.

CDR3 in amino acids: CASSPMERGTETQYF. The CDR3 coding sequence is TGTGCCAGCAGCCCGATGGAGCGGGGGACGGAGACCCAGTACTTC. The J gene is TRBJ2-5, the V gene TRBV7-6, with 8 nucleotides matching TRBD2. The CDR3 is 15 amino acids. The V segment lost 5 bases and the J segment 5 bases; nucleotides outside the gene matches: 10. The germline CDR1 and CDR2 sequences are SGHVS and FNYEAQ.

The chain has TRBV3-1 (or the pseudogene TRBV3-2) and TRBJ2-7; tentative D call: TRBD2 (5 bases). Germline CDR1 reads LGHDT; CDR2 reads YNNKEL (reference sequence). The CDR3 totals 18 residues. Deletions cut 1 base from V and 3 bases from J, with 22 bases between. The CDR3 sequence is CASSQGSSAGMEFYEQYF. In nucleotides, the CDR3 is TGTGCCAGCAGCCAAGGATCATCTGCCGGGATGGAGTTCTACGAGCAGTACTTC.

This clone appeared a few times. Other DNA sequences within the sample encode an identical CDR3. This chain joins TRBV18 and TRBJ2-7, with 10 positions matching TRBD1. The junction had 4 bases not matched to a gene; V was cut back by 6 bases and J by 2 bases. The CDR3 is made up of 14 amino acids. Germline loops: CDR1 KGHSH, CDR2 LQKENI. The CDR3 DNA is TGTGCCAGCTCCCCCGGGACAGGGGCCTACGAGCAGTACTTC. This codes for CASSPGTGAYEQYF.

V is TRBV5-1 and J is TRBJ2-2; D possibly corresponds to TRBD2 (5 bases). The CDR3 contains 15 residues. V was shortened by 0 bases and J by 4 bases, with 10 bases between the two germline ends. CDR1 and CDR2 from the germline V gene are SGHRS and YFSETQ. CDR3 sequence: CASSLAVGSTGELFF. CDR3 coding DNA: TGCGCCAGCAGCTTGGCGGTGGGGAGCACCGGGGAGCTGTTTTTT.

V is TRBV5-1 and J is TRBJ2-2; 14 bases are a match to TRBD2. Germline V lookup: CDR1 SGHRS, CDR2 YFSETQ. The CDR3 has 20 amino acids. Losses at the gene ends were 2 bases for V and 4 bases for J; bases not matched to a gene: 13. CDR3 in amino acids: CASSFFTGLAGVASTGELFF. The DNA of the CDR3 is TGCGCCAGCAGCTTTTTTACGGGACTAGCGGGAGTAGCGAGCACCGGGGAGCTGTTTTTT.